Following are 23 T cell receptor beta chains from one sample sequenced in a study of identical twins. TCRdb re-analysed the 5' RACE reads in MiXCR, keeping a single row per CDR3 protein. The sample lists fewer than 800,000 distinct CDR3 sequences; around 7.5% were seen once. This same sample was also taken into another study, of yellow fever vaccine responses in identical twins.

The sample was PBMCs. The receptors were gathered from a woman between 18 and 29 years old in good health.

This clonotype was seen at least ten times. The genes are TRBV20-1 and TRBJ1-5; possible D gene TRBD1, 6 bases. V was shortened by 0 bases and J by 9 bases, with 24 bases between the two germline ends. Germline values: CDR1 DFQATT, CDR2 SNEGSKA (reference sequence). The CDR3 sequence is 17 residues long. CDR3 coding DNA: TGCAGTGCTAGAGATCGGGGACAAGCTAATTCATGCTTGCCCCAGCATTTT. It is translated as CSARDRGQANSCLPQHF.

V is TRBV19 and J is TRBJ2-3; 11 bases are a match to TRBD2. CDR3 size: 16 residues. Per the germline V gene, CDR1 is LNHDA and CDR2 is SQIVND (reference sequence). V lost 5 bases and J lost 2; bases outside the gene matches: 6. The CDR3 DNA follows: TGTGCCAGTAGTCTCGGGACTAGCGGCCTCACAGATACGCAGTATTTT. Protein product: CASSLGTSGLTDTQYF.

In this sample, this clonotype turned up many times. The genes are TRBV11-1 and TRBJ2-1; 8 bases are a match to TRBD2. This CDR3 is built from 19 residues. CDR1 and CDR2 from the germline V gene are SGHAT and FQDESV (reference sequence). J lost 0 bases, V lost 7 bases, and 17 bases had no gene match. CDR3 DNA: TGTGCCAGCACCATTAAGAGCGGGAGCTTCCCCAGCTCCTACAATGAGCAGTTCTTC. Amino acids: CASTIKSGSFPSSYNEQFF.

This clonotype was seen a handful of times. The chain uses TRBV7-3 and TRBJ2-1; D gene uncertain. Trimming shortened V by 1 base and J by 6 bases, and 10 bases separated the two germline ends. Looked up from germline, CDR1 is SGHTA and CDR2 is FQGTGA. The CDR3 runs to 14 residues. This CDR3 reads CASSLSASPNEQFF. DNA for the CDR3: TGTGCCAGCAGCTTAAGCGCTAGTCCCAATGAGCAGTTCTTC. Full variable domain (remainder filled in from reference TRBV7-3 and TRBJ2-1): GAGVSQTPSNKVTEKGKYVELRCDPISGHTALYWYRQSLGQGPEFLIYFQGTGAADDSGLPNDRFFAVRPEGSVSTLKIQRTERGDSAVYLCASSLSASPNEQFFGPGTRLTVL.

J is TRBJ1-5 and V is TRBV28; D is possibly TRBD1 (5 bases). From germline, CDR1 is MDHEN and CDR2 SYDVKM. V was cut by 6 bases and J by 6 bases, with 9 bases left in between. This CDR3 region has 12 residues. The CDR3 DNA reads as TGTGCCAGCAGAGTACAGGCTCAGCCCCAGCATTTT. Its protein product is CASRVQAQPQHF.

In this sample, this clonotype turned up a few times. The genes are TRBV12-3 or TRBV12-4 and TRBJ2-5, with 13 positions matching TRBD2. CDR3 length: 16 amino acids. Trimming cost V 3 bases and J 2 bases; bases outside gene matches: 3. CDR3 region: CASSFRLAGGQETQYF. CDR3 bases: TGTGCCAGCAGTTTTCGACTAGCGGGGGGTCAAGAGACCCAGTACTTC.

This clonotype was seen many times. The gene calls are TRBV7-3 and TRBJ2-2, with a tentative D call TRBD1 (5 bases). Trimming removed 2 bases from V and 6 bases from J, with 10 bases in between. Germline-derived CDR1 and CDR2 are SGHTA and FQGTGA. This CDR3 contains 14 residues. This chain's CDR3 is CASSLWGASGELFF. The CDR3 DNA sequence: TGTGCCAGCAGCTTATGGGGCGCATCCGGGGAGCTGTTTTTT.

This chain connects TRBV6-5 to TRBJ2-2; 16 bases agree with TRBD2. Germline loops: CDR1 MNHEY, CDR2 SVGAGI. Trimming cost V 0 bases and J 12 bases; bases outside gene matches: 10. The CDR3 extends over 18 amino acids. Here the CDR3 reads CASSYSRGTSGRVGKLFF. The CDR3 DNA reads TGTGCCAGCAGTTACTCGAGAGGGACTAGCGGGAGGGTCGGAAAGCTGTTTTTT.

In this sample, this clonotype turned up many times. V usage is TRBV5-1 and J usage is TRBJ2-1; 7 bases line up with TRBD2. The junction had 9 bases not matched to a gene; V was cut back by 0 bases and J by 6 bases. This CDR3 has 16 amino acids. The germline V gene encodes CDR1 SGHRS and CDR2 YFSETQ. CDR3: CASSLVASGLSNEQFF. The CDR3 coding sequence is TGCGCCAGCAGCTTGGTTGCTAGCGGCCTAAGCAATGAGCAGTTCTTC.

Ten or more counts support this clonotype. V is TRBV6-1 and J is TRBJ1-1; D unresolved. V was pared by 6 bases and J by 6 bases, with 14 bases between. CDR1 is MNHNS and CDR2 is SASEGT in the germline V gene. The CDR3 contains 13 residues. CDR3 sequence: CASRDAVAPEAFF. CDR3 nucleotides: TGTGCCAGCAGGGATGCGGTCGCACCTGAAGCTTTCTTT.

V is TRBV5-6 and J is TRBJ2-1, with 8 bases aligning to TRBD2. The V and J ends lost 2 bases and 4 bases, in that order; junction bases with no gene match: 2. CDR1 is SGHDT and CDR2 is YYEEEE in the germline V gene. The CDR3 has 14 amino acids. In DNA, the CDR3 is TGTGCCAGCAGCTTTGGGACTAGTTACAATGAGCAGTTCTTC. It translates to CASSFGTSYNEQFF.

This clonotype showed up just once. Here the CDR3 DNA reads TGCAGCATCCGGACAGGGACACCGAACACCGGGGAGCTGTTTTTT. Its protein is CSIRTGTPNTGELFF. This chain uses TRBV29-1 with TRBJ2-2, with 8 bases identical to TRBD1. Germline CDR1 SQVTM, CDR2 ANQGSEA. The CDR3 spans 15 residues. The V and J ends lost 8 bases and 0 bases, in that order; junction bases with no gene match: 8.

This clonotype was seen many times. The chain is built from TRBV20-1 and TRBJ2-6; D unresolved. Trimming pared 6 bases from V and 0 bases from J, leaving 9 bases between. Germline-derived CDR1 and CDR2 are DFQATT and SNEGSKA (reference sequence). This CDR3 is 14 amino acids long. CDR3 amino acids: CSAALGSGANVLTF. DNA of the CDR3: TGCAGTGCGGCTCTGGGCTCTGGGGCCAACGTCCTGACTTTC.

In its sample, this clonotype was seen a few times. CDR3 region: CATRKTAFNEQFF. The CDR3 DNA follows: TGTGCCACCAGGAAGACAGCCTTTAATGAGCAGTTCTTC. The chain links TRBV15 to TRBJ2-1, with D perhaps TRBD1 (5 bases). CDR1 LNHNV and CDR2 YYDKDF come from the germline V gene (reference sequence). V lost 6 bases, J lost 7 bases, and 13 bases lay in between. The CDR3 spans 13 residues. Combining the CDR3 with reference TRBV15 and TRBJ2-1 gives the whole variable domain DAMVIQNPRYQVTQFGKPVTLSCSQTLNHNVMYWYQQKSSQAPKLLFHYYDKDFNNEADTPDNFQSRRPNTSFCFLDIRSPGLGDTAMYLCATRKTAFNEQFFGPGTRLTVL.

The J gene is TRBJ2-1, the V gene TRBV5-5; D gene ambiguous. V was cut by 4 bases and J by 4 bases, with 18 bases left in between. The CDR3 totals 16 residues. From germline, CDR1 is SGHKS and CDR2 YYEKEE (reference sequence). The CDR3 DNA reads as TGTGCCAGCAGCGGCGGTCAATCGGGCGCTTACAATGAGCAGTTCTTC. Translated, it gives CASSGGQSGAYNEQFF.

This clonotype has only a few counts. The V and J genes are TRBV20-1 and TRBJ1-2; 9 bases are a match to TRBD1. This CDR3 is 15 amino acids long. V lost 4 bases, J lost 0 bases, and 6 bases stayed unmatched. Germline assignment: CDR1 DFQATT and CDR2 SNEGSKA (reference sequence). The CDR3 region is CSATKTGGTNYGYTF. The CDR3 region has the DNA TGCAGTGCTACCAAGACAGGGGGAACTAACTATGGCTACACCTTC.

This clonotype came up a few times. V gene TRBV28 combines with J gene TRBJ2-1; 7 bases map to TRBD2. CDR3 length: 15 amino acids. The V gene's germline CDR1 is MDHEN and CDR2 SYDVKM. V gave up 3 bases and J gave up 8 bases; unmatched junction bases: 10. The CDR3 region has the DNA TGTGCCAGCAGTTTTTTAGGCGGGGGAATCTATGAGCAGTTCTTC. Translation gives CASSFLGGGIYEQFF.

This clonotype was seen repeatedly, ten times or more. The CDR3 sequence: CASSQSPSGGAFF. The CDR3 region has the DNA TGTGCCAGCAGCCAATCCCCTAGCGGGGGGGCGTTCTTC. The genes are TRBV16 and TRBJ2-1, with 12 nucleotides matching TRBD2. V gave up 0 bases and J gave up 15 bases; unmatched junction bases: 3. This CDR3 has 13 residues. The germline V gene encodes CDR1 KGHSY and CDR2 FQNENV.

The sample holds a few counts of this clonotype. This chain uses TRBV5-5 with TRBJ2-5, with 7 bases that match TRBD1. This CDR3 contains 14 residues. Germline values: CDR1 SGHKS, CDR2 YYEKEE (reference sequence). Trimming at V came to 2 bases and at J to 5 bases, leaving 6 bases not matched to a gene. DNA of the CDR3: TGTGCCAGCAGCTTTGATAGGGGGCACGAGACCCAGTACTTC. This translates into CASSFDRGHETQYF.

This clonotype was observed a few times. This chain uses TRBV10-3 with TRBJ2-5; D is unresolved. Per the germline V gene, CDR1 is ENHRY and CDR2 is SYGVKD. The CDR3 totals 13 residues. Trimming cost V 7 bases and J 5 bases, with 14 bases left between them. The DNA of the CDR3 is TGTGCCATCACGGCACACCCTGGGGAGACCCAGTACTTC. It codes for CAITAHPGETQYF.

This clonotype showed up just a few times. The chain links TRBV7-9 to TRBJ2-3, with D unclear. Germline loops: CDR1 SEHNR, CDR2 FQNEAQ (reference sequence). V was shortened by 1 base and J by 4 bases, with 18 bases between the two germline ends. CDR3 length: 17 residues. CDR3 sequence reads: CASSLGVLTLLPDTQYF. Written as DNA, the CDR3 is TGTGCCAGCAGCTTAGGTGTGTTGACGTTATTACCAGATACGCAGTATTTT.

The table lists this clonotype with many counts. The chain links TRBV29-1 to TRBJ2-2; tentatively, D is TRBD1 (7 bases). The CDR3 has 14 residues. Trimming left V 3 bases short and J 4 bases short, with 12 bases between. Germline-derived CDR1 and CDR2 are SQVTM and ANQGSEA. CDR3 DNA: TGCAGCGTTGATCAGGGGGGCGTCACCGGGGAGCTGTTTTTT. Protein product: CSVDQGGVTGELFF.

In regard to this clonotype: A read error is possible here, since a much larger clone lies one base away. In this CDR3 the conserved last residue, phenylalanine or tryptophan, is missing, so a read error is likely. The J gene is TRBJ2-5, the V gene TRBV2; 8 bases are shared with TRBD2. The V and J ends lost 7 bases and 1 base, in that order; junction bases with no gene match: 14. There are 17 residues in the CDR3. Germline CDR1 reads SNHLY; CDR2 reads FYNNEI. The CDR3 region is CASTLTRLAGFQETQYL. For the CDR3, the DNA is TGTGCCAGCACACTCACCCGCCTAGCGGGCTTCCAAGAGACCCAGTACCTC.